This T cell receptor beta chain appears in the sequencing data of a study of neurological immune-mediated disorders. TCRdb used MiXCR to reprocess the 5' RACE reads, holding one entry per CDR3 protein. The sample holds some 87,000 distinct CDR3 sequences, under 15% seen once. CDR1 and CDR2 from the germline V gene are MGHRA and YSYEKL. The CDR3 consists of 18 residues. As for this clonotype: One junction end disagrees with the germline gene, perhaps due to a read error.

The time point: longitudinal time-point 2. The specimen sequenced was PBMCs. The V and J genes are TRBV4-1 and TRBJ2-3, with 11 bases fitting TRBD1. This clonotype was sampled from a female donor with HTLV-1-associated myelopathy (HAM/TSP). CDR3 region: CANSQAGSGTGGTDTEYF. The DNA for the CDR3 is TGCGCCAACAGCCAAGCGGGGAGTGGGACAGGGGGAACAGATACGGAGTATTTT.